Below are 17 T cell receptor beta chains sequenced from a single sample in a study of shared clonotypes between healthy human individuals. Only in-frame clones appear in the TCRdb table, and some are missing; sequencing was by immunoSEQ multiplex PCR. This sample carries around 690,000 clones, about 90% of them seen once, and the ten largest clones take around a third. Material for sequencing was memory CD8+ T cells from PBMCs. As to subset: CD45RO+ cells pooled with CCR7-negative TemRA cells. The receptors come from a man younger than 35 in good health. Some clones in this sample may be carry-over from other donors' samples.

V and J are TRBV4-1 and TRBJ2-1; 7 bases line up with TRBD2. The CDR3 covers 15 residues. Unmatched junction bases numbered 9, after V lost 4 bases and J lost 6 bases. Germline V gene sequence: CDR1 MGHRA, CDR2 YSYEKL. As DNA, the CDR3 is TGCGCCAGCAGCCCTCTAGCGGTGGTGGCCAATGAGCAGTTCTTC. Translated, it gives CASSPLAVVANEQFF.

The chain employs TRBV27 and TRBJ2-1; the D call may be TRBD1 or TRBD2 (6 bases each). Trimming took off 4 bases at V and 0 bases at J, with 19 bases between the two ends. The CDR3 contains 18 residues. Germline CDR1 MNHEY, CDR2 SMNVEV (reference sequence). The CDR3 protein is CASSSWTTEGGSYNEQFF. The CDR3 DNA sequence: TGTGCCAGCAGTTCTTGGACTACCGAGGGGGGCTCCTACAATGAGCAGTTCTTC.

This clone was observed a single time. DNA of the CDR3: TGCGCCAGCAGCTTGGCCGACAACACCGGGGAGCTGTTTTTT. This codes for CASSLADNTGELFF. The chain links TRBV5-1 to TRBJ2-2; no definite D call. V was pared by 0 bases and J by 2 bases, with 5 bases between. Germline CDR1 and CDR2: SGHRS and YFSETQ. The CDR3 runs to 14 residues. The complete variable domain, with remaining parts taken from reference TRBV5-1 and TRBJ2-2, reads KAGVTQTPRYLIKTRGQQVTLSCSPISGHRSVSWYQQTPGQGLQFLFEYFSETQRNKGNFPGRFSGRQFSNSRSEMNVSTLELGDSALYLCASSLADNTGELFFGEGSRLTVL.

This rearrangement joins TRBV30 to TRBJ2-2; D is perhaps TRBD1 (5 bases). The CDR3 length is 13 residues. CDR1 GTSNPN and CDR2 SVGIG come from the germline V gene (reference sequence). The V and J ends lost 5 bases and 7 bases respectively, with 14 bases between them. The CDR3 DNA reads TGTGCCTGGTCAGCAGGGTTTGGCGGGGAGCTGTTTTTT. Protein: CAWSAGFGGELFF.

The chain combines TRBV7-8 with TRBJ2-3; TRBD2 might be the D (6 bases). V shed 0 bases and J shed 4 bases, with 8 bases lying between them. This CDR3 has 14 residues. In germline, CDR1 is SGHVS, CDR2 FQNEAQ. The CDR3 region is CASSLARGSDTQYF. As DNA, the CDR3 is TGTGCCAGCAGCTTAGCCCGGGGGTCAGATACGCAGTATTTT.

V and J are TRBV5-5 and TRBJ1-2; no reliable D call. With 0 bases removed from V and 4 bases from J, the gap between germline ends came to 22 bases. The CDR3 has 18 residues. The germline CDR1 and CDR2 sequences are SGHKS and YYEKEE (reference sequence). CDR3 amino acids: CASSLDDNTNTFAYGYTF. In nucleotides, the CDR3 is TGTGCCAGCAGCTTGGACGACAACACGAATACGTTTGCCTATGGCTACACCTTC.

The chain combines TRBV19 with TRBJ2-2; 8 positions agree with TRBD2. Trimming took 3 bases from V and 4 from J; bases not matched to a gene: 13. The CDR3 has 18 residues. Germline CDR1 and CDR2: LNHDA and SQIVND (reference sequence). CDR3 in amino acids: CASSIREGLYIGTGELFF. In nucleotides, the CDR3 is TGTGCCAGTAGTATTCGGGAGGGCCTCTATATAGGCACCGGGGAGCTGTTTTTT.

The rearrangement joins TRBV11-2 to TRBJ2-1; 12 positions match TRBD2. Looked up from germline, CDR1 is SGHAT and CDR2 is FQNNGV. The CDR3 has 19 residues. The V and J ends lost 3 bases and 5 bases, in that order; junction bases with no gene match: 14. The CDR3 nucleotides are TGTGCCAGCAGCTTCCCTAGCGGGAGGGCCATGAGGGAAGACAATGAGCAGTTCTTC. Amino acids: CASSFPSGRAMREDNEQFF.

V usage is TRBV7-9 and J usage is TRBJ1-1; maybe TRBD1 (6 bases). CDR1 is SEHNR, CDR2 FQNEAQ, per germline (reference sequence). The CDR3 loop spans 17 amino acids. The V end was cut by 3 bases, the J end by 0 bases, with 17 bases between. As DNA, the CDR3 is TGTGCCAGCAGCTTTCGGGAAGCAGGGGCCATGAACACTGAAGCTTTCTTT. Residues: CASSFREAGAMNTEAFF.

The chain has TRBV19 and TRBJ2-1; tentative D call: TRBD1 (6 bases). The length of the CDR3 is 14 residues. V lost 5 bases, J lost 4 bases, and 12 bases lay in between. CDR1 and CDR2 from the germline V gene are LNHDA and SQIVND (reference sequence). The CDR3 loop reads CASSYRDTYNEQFF. Here the CDR3 DNA reads TGTGCCAGTAGTTACCGGGACACTTACAATGAGCAGTTCTTC.

This clone has just one count. The CDR3 protein is CASSSDGISYEQYF. The CDR3 region has the DNA TGTGCCAGCAGTTCCGACGGAATCTCCTACGAGCAGTACTTC. The V and J genes are TRBV28 and TRBJ2-7; D not resolved. The length of the CDR3 is 14 residues. Germline CDR1 and CDR2: MDHEN and SYDVKM. Trimming shortened V by 4 bases and J by 0 bases, and 10 bases separated the two germline ends.

The chain uses TRBV5-8 and TRBJ2-6; TRBD1 might be the D (6 bases). Looked up from germline, CDR1 is SGHTS and CDR2 is YDEGEE. Deletions cut 0 bases from V and 6 bases from J, with 13 bases between. CDR3 size: 16 residues. CDR3 sequence (DNA): TGTGCCAGCAGCTTGGTGGGCAGGGGTCTGGCCAACGTCCTGACTTTC. It translates to CASSLVGRGLANVLTF.

The rearrangement links TRBV6-5 to TRBJ2-7; D unclear. Germline CDR1 reads MNHEY; CDR2 reads SVGAGI. V was cut by 6 bases and J by 0 bases, with 15 bases left in between. This CDR3 has 15 residues. The CDR3 loop is CASSARGGLSYEQYF. The CDR3 DNA reads TGTGCCAGCAGCGCCCGCGGCGGTCTCTCCTACGAGCAGTACTTC.

On this clone itself: A read error may account for a junction end that differs from germline. The genes are TRBV6-5 and TRBJ2-7; TRBD2 aligns across 9 bases. This CDR3 contains 14 residues. Germline V CDR1 and CDR2: MNHEY, SVGAGI. The CDR3 here is CASSYLGLAYEQYF. The CDR3 nucleotides are TGTGCCAGCAGTTACCTGGGACTAGCCTATGAGCAGTACTTC.

The rearrangement links TRBV5-5 to TRBJ2-7, with D perhaps matching TRBD2 (6 bases). CDR3 length: 17 amino acids. V was cut by 4 bases and J by 1 base, with 21 bases left in between. Germline V gives CDR1 SGHKS, CDR2 YYEKEE (reference sequence). The CDR3 loop is CASSRAPNSGLSYEQYF. CDR3 nucleotide sequence: TGTGCCAGCAGCCGGGCCCCCAATAGCGGTCTGTCCTACGAGCAGTACTTC.

A single count supports this clone. The V call is TRBV5-5, the J call TRBJ1-1, with D uncertain. From germline, CDR1 is SGHKS and CDR2 YYEKEE (reference sequence). This CDR3 comprises 15 residues. The V and J ends lost 4 bases and 1 base respectively, with 14 bases between them. CDR3 region: CASSLEGQKNTEAFF. In DNA, the CDR3 is TGTGCCAGCAGCCTGGAAGGGCAGAAGAACACTGAAGCTTTCTTT.

This clone has just one count. The J gene is TRBJ2-7, the V gene TRBV28; a weak D match, TRBD1 (5 bases). This CDR3 is 14 amino acids long. V was clipped by 3 bases and J by 1 base, with 10 bases between them. From germline, CDR1 is MDHEN and CDR2 SYDVKM. CDR3 DNA sequence: TGTGCCAGCAGTTTTTGGGGCAGTTCCTACGAGCAGTACTTC. Protein: CASSFWGSSYEQYF. Full variable domain (remainder filled in from reference TRBV28 and TRBJ2-7): DVKVTQSSRYLVKRTGEKVFLECVQDMDHENMFWYRQDPGLGLRLIYFSYDVKMKEKGDIPEGYSVSREKKERFSLILESASTNQTSMYLCASSFWGSSYEQYFGPGTRLTVT.